This TCR beta chain comes out of a study of molecular identifiers for immune sequencing clone quantification. Broader study findings: Clones that had above 20 RNA copies took up over 97% of effector molecules but under 1% in naive cells. The sizes of highly expanded clones could be underestimated when identical TCR molecules share a barcode.

This clonotype was detected many times. Antigen unknown. TCRdb called the PCR reads again in MiXCR, with one record for every CDR3 protein. The sample yields about 640,000 distinct CDR3 sequences, about 20% seen once. Sequencing libraries of naive CD8 cells derived from around 20,000 to 1,000,000 sorted cells with 10%, 30% or 50% RNA. V lost 7 bases to trimming and J lost 0 bases; unmatched junction nucleotides: 18. From germline, CDR1 is SEHNR and CDR2 FQNEAQ (reference sequence). CDR3 length: 19 amino acids. This sequence joins TRBV7-9 and TRBJ2-3; 8 nucleotides line up with TRBD1. The sample comprised naive CD8+ T cells from blood, with Jurkat cell RNA spiked in. Subset meaning: FACS-sorted CD8+CD4-CCR7+CD45RA+ naive T cells. The TCR comes from a human donor in good health. Some libraries in this study had Jurkat cell RNA spiked in. CDR3 sequence reads: CASTDGQGLLHISTDTQYF. For the CDR3, the DNA is TGTGCCAGCACCGACGGACAGGGCCTTTTACACATTAGCACAGATACGCAGTATTTT.